A single T cell receptor (beta chain) is shown here with its context. The sample originates from a study of blood T cell repertoires in COVID-19. Study summary: Samples came from the United States, Italy and Spain, spanning acute and convalescent COVID-19. T cells, B-cell-depleted T cells, or PBMCs provided the cDNA or gDNA that served as material.

How the authors handled the data: Amplification with reference gene primers provided the estimates of nucleated cell counts. Assay used: immunoSEQ multiplex PCR; TCRdb lists only in-frame clones, some missing. The V and J calls and clone size were taken over from that table, and D and trimming were inferred from the DNA. The table has approximately 80,000 clones, 85% seen once. The receptor's source is a man in his fifties or sixties with COVID-19, enrolled during active disease. Material for sequencing was peripheral blood.

The CDR3 nucleotides read TGTGCCAGCAGCGATGGCCAGCGGATCACAGATACGCAGTATTTT. Translating gives CASSDGQRITDTQYF. The rearrangement joins TRBV6-5 to TRBJ2-3, with TRBD2 as a possible D gene (5 bases). Trimming cost V 6 bases and J 2 bases, with 15 bases left between them. Germline V gene sequence: CDR1 MNHEY, CDR2 SVGAGI. The CDR3 loop spans 15 amino acids.